Only one count was recorded for the clone carrying this T cell receptor (beta chain). The table came from immunoSEQ multiplex PCR; TCRdb's copy has only in-frame clones and leaves some out. The sample holds a few million clones, 85% to 95% seen once. This sample was taken from a study of shared clonotypes between healthy human individuals. Germline V gene data show CDR1 as MNHEY and CDR2 as SMNVEV (reference sequence). Trimming removed 5 bases at V and 5 bases at J, with 9 bases between. This CDR3 has 12 residues. This rearrangement joins TRBV27 to TRBJ2-5; D is undetermined. The origin of this receptor is a man aged 18 to 35 in good health. Some clones in this sample may be carry-over from other donors' samples. The sequenced material came from naive CD4+ T cells from PBMCs. Subset of the sample: CD45RA+ positively selected. The CDR3 coding sequence is TGTGCCAGCAGTATACCATACGAGACCCAGTACTTC. Translating gives CASSIPYETQYF.